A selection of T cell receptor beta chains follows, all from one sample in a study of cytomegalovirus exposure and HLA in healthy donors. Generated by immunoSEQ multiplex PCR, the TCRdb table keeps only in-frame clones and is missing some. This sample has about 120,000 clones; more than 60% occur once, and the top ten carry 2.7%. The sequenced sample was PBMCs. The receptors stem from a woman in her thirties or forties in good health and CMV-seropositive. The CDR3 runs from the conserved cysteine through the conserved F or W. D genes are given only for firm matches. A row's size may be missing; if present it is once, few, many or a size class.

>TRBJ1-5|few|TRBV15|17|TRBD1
CATSTRDSLSSGQPQHF
TGTGCCACCAGCACCCGGGACAGCCTAAGCTCGGGTCAGCCCCAGCATTTT
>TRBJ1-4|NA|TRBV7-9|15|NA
CASSLVEGTNEKLFF
TGTGCCAGCAGCTTAGTGGAGGGGACTAATGAAAAACTGTTTTTT
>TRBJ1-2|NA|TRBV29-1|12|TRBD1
CSAERDRGYYTF
TGCAGCGCCGAGAGGGACAGGGGTTACTACACCTTC
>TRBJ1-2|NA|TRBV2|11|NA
CASKSQAGYTF
TGTGCCAGCAAGTCCCAGGCGGGCTACACCTTC
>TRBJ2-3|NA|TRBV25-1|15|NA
CASSEDLGGTDTQYF
TGTGCCAGCAGTGAAGATTTAGGGGGCACAGATACGCAGTATTTT
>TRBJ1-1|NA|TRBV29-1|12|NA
CSVVWGDTEAFF
TGCAGCGTTGTTTGGGGGGACACTGAAGCTTTCTTT
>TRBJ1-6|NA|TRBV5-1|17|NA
CASSKDGGQDYNSPLHF
TGCGCCAGCAGCAAGGATGGGGGACAAGACTATAATTCACCCCTCCACTTT
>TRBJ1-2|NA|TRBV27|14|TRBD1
CASSLGQGGYGYTF
TGTGCCAGCAGTCTTGGACAGGGGGGCTATGGCTACACCTTC
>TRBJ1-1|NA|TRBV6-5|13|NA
CASSYFGGTEAFF
TGTGCCAGCAGTTACTTTGGAGGGACTGAAGCTTTCTTT
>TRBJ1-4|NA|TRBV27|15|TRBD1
CASSATGPTNEKLFF
TGTGCCAGCAGTGCGACAGGGCCAACTAATGAAAAACTGTTTTTT
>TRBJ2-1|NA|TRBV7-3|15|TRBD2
CASSRLAGSYNEQFF
TGTGCCAGCAGCAGACTAGCGGGGTCCTACAATGAGCAGTTCTTC
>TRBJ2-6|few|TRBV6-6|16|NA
CASSARGVSGANVLTF
TGTGCCAGCAGCGCCCGCGGAGTGTCTGGGGCCAACGTCCTGACTTTC
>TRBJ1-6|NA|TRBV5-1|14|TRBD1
CASSYDRGNSPLHF
TGCGCCAGCAGCTATGACAGGGGAAATTCACCCCTCCACTTT
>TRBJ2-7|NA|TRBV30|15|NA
CAWKYPHTSSYEQYF
TGTGCCTGGAAGTATCCCCATACGAGCTCCTACGAGCAGTACTTC
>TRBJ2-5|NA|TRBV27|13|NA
CASTRGSGGTQYF
TGTGCCAGCACGAGGGGGTCCGGAGGGACCCAGTACTTC
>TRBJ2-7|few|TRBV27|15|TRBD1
CASSLKAGGVHEQYF
TGTGCCAGCAGTTTAAAGGCAGGGGGAGTACACGAGCAGTACTTC
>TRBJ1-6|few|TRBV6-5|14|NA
CASSYGGEGSPLHF
TGTGCCAGCAGTTACGGCGGGGAGGGGTCACCCCTCCACTTT
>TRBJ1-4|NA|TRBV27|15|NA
CASSMDSVTNEKLFF
TGTGCCAGCAGTATGGACAGTGTAACTAATGAAAAACTGTTTTTT
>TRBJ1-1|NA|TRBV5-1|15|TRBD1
CASSLAGTDNTEAFF
TGCGCCAGCAGCTTGGCGGGGACAGATAACACTGAAGCTTTCTTT
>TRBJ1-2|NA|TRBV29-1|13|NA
CSVSLPGLGGYTF
TGCAGCGTGTCATTACCGGGACTGGGTGGCTACACCTTC
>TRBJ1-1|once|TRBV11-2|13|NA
CASSLGEVTEAFF
TGTGCCAGCAGCTTAGGGGAGGTGACTGAAGCTTTCTTT
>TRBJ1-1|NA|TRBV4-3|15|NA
CASSQEARPNTEAFF
TGCGCCAGCAGCCAAGAGGCCAGGCCCAACACTGAAGCTTTCTTT
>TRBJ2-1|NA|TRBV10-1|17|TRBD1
CASSESGTGGAYNEQFF
TGCGCCAGCAGTGAGTCCGGGACAGGGGGAGCCTACAATGAGCAGTTCTTC